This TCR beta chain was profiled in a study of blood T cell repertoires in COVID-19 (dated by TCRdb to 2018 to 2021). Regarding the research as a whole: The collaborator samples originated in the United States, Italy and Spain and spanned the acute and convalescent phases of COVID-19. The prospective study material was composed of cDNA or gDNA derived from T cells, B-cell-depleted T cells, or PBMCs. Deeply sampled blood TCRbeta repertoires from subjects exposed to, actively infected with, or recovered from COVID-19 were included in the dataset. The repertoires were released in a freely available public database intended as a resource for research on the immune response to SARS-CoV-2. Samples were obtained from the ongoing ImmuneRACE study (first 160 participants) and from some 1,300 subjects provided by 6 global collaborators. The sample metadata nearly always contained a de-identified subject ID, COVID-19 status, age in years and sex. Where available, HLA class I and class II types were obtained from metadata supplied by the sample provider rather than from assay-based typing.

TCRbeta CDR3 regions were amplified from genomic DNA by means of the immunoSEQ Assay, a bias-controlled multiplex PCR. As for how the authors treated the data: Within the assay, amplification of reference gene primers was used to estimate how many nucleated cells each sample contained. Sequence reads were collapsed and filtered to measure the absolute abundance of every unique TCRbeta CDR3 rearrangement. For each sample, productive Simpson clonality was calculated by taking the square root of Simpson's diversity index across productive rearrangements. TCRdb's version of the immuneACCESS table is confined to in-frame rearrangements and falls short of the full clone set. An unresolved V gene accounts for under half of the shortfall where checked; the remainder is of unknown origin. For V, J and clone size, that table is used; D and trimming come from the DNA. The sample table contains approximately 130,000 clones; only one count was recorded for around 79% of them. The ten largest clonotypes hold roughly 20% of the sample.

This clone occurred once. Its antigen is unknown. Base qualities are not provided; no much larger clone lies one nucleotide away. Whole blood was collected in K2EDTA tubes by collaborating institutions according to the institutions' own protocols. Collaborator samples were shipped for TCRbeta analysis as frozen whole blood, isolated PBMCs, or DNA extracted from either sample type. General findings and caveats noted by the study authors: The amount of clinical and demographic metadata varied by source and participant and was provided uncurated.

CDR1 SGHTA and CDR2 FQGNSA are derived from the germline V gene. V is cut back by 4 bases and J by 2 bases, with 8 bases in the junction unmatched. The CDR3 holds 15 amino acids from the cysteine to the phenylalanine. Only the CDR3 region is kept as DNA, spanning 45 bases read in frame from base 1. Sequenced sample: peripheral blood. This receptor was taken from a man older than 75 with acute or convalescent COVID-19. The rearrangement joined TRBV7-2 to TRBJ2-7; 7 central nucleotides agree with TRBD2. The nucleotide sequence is TGTGCCAGCAGCTCCTCTAGCGGATCAACCTACGAGCAGTACTTC. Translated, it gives CASSSSSGSTYEQYF.